The rows below give T cell receptor beta chains drawn from one sample of a study of sequential checkpoint blockade in melanoma. TCRdb's copy holds only in-frame clones and misses some; the assay was immunoSEQ multiplex PCR. This sample has 15,000 to 20,000 clones, with about 75% found just once. The sequencing used CD8+ T cells sorted from blood (inferred from file names), collected from a patient given nivolumab and ipilimumab in sequence. These receptors all stem from a human donor with melanoma. The CDR3 runs from the conserved cysteine through the conserved F or W. Fields, in order: D gene, V gene, J gene, CDR3 length, clone size, CDR3 protein, CDR3 DNA. The D gene is left open where the match is weak. Part of the rows lack a size; the others show once, few, many or a class for expanded clones.

d_gene: -
v_gene: TRBV10-3
j_gene: TRBJ1-4
len: 18
abundance: -
CDR3aa: CAISERLAGAPTNEKLFF
CDR3nt: TGTGCCATCAGTGAGCGGCTCGCGGGGGCCCCAACTAATGAAAAACTGTTTTTT

d_gene: TRBD1
v_gene: TRBV4-1
j_gene: TRBJ1-2
len: 16
abundance: -
CDR3aa: CASSQAGQGVLYGYTF
CDR3nt: TGCGCCAGCAGCCAAGCGGGACAGGGGGTCCTCTATGGCTACACCTTC

d_gene: -
v_gene: TRBV11-2
j_gene: TRBJ2-7
len: 16
abundance: -
CDR3aa: CASSSSQGSGSYEQYF
CDR3nt: TGTGCCAGCAGCTCATCACAGGGCTCGGGCTCCTACGAGCAGTACTTC

d_gene: TRBD2
v_gene: TRBV9
j_gene: TRBJ2-1
len: 16
abundance: -
CDR3aa: CASSVGLAGSEGEQFF
CDR3nt: TGTGCCAGCAGCGTAGGACTAGCGGGGTCGGAAGGGGAGCAGTTCTTC

d_gene: -
v_gene: TRBV6-6
j_gene: TRBJ2-7
len: 15
abundance: -
CDR3aa: CASSMTRDNPYEQYF
CDR3nt: TGTGCCAGCAGTATGACCCGGGACAACCCCTACGAGCAGTACTTC

d_gene: TRBD1
v_gene: TRBV30
j_gene: TRBJ1-6
len: 14
abundance: -
CDR3aa: CAWSWDRANSPLHF
CDR3nt: TGTGCCTGGAGTTGGGACAGGGCTAATTCACCCCTCCACTTT

d_gene: TRBD1
v_gene: TRBV6-5
j_gene: TRBJ2-3
len: 14
abundance: -
CDR3aa: CASSSGQITDTQYF
CDR3nt: TGTGCCAGCAGTTCGGGACAGATCACAGATACGCAGTATTTT

d_gene: TRBD1
v_gene: TRBV15
j_gene: TRBJ1-2
len: 15
abundance: -
CDR3aa: CATSGHGGTGEGYTF
CDR3nt: TGTGCCACCAGCGGCCACGGTGGGACAGGGGAAGGCTACACCTTC

d_gene: -
v_gene: TRBV6-5
j_gene: TRBJ2-2
len: 16
abundance: -
CDR3aa: CASSYSKQGNTGELFF
CDR3nt: TGTGCCAGCAGTTACTCGAAACAGGGGAACACCGGGGAGCTGTTTTTT

d_gene: TRBD2
v_gene: TRBV7-6
j_gene: TRBJ2-3
len: 18
abundance: -
CDR3aa: CASSVSWGRAGGTDTQYF
CDR3nt: TGTGCCAGCAGCGTTAGCTGGGGTAGGGCGGGAGGCACAGATACGCAGTATTTT

d_gene: TRBD1
v_gene: TRBV7-9
j_gene: TRBJ2-2
len: 15
abundance: once
CDR3aa: CASSLTGGLTGELFF
CDR3nt: TGTGCCAGCAGCTTAACAGGGGGCCTCACCGGGGAGCTGTTTTTT

d_gene: TRBD2
v_gene: TRBV9
j_gene: TRBJ2-1
len: 16
abundance: -
CDR3aa: CASSVPGLAGYNEQFF
CDR3nt: TGTGCCAGCAGCGTGCCGGGACTAGCGGGATACAATGAGCAGTTCTTC

d_gene: TRBD1
v_gene: TRBV6-6
j_gene: TRBJ2-7
len: 13
abundance: -
CDR3aa: CASIPGQGYEQYF
CDR3nt: TGTGCCAGCATTCCGGGACAGGGTTACGAGCAGTACTTC

d_gene: TRBD2
v_gene: TRBV19
j_gene: TRBJ2-1
len: 18
abundance: -
CDR3aa: CASSIPHFTSGSLNEQFF
CDR3nt: TGTGCCAGTAGTATCCCTCATTTCACTAGCGGAAGTTTGAATGAGCAGTTCTTC

d_gene: TRBD1
v_gene: TRBV6-6
j_gene: TRBJ2-7
len: 14
abundance: -
CDR3aa: CASRGTGAPGEQYF
CDR3nt: TGTGCCAGCAGAGGGACAGGGGCCCCAGGCGAGCAGTACTTC

d_gene: TRBD1
v_gene: TRBV4-3
j_gene: TRBJ2-7
len: 14
abundance: medium-sized
CDR3aa: CASSSGQGRYEQYF
CDR3nt: TGCGCCAGCAGCTCGGGACAGGGGAGATACGAGCAGTACTTC

d_gene: TRBD1
v_gene: TRBV7-9
j_gene: TRBJ1-2
len: 17
abundance: medium-sized
CDR3aa: CASSPDRETAKSYGYTF
CDR3nt: TGTGCCAGCAGCCCGGACAGGGAGACAGCCAAATCCTATGGCTACACCTTC

d_gene: TRBD1
v_gene: TRBV6-6
j_gene: TRBJ1-1
len: 14
abundance: -
CDR3aa: CASSWDSGGTEAFF
CDR3nt: TGTGCCAGCAGTTGGGACAGTGGAGGCACTGAAGCTTTCTTT

d_gene: TRBD1
v_gene: TRBV14
j_gene: TRBJ2-7
len: 18
abundance: -
CDR3aa: CASTSKPVFGTGHYEQYF
CDR3nt: TGTGCCAGCACCTCAAAACCGGTTTTCGGGACAGGGCACTACGAGCAGTACTTC

d_gene: -
v_gene: TRBV21-1
j_gene: TRBJ1-5
len: 14
abundance: -
CDR3aa: CASSRRVTNQPQHF
CDR3nt: TGTGCCAGCAGCAGGAGAGTTACTAATCAGCCCCAGCATTTT

d_gene: TRBD1
v_gene: TRBV7-3
j_gene: TRBJ2-2
len: 15
abundance: once
CDR3aa: CASSLGQTNTGELFF
CDR3nt: TGTGCCAGCAGCTTGGGACAGACTAACACCGGGGAGCTGTTTTTT

d_gene: TRBD1
v_gene: TRBV30
j_gene: TRBJ1-1
len: 14
abundance: -
CDR3aa: CAWTRWDRLTEAFF
CDR3nt: TGTGCCTGGACCCGATGGGACAGGCTAACTGAAGCTTTCTTT

d_gene: TRBD1
v_gene: TRBV5-5
j_gene: TRBJ2-7
len: 16
abundance: -
CDR3aa: CASSQDRGTGGYEQYF
CDR3nt: TGTGCCAGCAGCCAAGATCGGGGGACAGGGGGCTACGAGCAGTACTTC

d_gene: -
v_gene: TRBV19
j_gene: TRBJ1-2
len: 11
abundance: -
CDR3aa: CASSQGQTYTF
CDR3nt: TGTGCCAGTAGTCAAGGACAGACCTACACCTTC

d_gene: -
v_gene: TRBV6-5
j_gene: TRBJ2-1
len: 11
abundance: -
CDR3aa: CASYTGNEQFF
CDR3nt: TGTGCCAGCTACACGGGAAATGAGCAGTTCTTC

d_gene: TRBD1
v_gene: TRBV25-1
j_gene: TRBJ1-4
len: 16
abundance: -
CDR3aa: CASSSFRTGGNEKLFF
CDR3nt: TGTGCCAGCAGTTCGTTCCGGACAGGGGGCAATGAAAAACTGTTTTTT

d_gene: TRBD2
v_gene: TRBV7-6
j_gene: TRBJ2-7
len: 12
abundance: -
CDR3aa: CASSSGGNEQYF
CDR3nt: TGTGCCAGCAGCTCGGGAGGAAATGAGCAGTACTTC

d_gene: TRBD1
v_gene: TRBV28
j_gene: TRBJ2-7
len: 15
abundance: -
CDR3aa: CASSPLTGKRDEQYF
CDR3nt: TGTGCCAGCAGTCCGTTGACAGGGAAACGCGACGAGCAGTACTTC

d_gene: -
v_gene: TRBV6-5
j_gene: TRBJ1-2
len: 13
abundance: -
CDR3aa: CASRSRSNYGYTF
CDR3nt: TGTGCCAGCAGGTCCAGGTCTAACTATGGCTACACCTTC